This T cell receptor (beta chain) was found in a study of beta chain features in type 1 diabetes. Deletions cut 7 bases from V and 3 bases from J, with 16 bases between. In germline, CDR1 is MDHEN, CDR2 SYDVKM. CDR3 length: 14 residues. Concerning this clone itself: Its specificity is not known.

Every isolated RNA sample was fully reverse transcribed, so sequencing captured expressed TCRB transcripts. Only in-frame clones appear in the TCRdb table, and some are missing; sequencing was by immunoSEQ multiplex PCR. The sample records hundreds of thousands of clones, about 16% being singletons. All sorted populations exceeded 98% purity. Whole-study findings and limits: Equally in patients and controls, shorter templates might have been favored by PCR.

Sample: naive CD4+ T cells from blood. The receptor was isolated from a man aged 18 to 35 in good health. This chain connects TRBV28 to TRBJ2-7; no reliable D call. The CDR3 is CASNVQSVGYEQYF. The CDR3 region has the DNA TGTGCCAGCAACGTACAGTCGGTAGGCTACGAGCAGTACTTC. Full variable domain (remainder filled in from reference TRBV28 and TRBJ2-7): DVKVTQSSRYLVKRTGEKVFLECVQDMDHENMFWYRQDPGLGLRLIYFSYDVKMKEKGDIPEGYSVSREKKERFSLILESASTNQTSMYLCASNVQSVGYEQYFGPGTRLTVT.